This T cell receptor beta chain emerged from a study of T cells in Graves' hyperthyroidism and ophthalmopathy. Among the patients, aged 18 to 65, hyperthyroidism was newly diagnosed and had lasted under 2 months. Diagnosing involved the use of clinical symptoms, serum thyroxine and TRAb, thyroid ultrasound and orbital computed tomography. Study-level findings and limits: The blood repertoire included most of the expanded thyroid clonotypes above 0.001.

This CDR3 comprises 14 residues. Germline lookup yields CDR1 MGHRA and CDR2 YSYEKL. V lost 4 bases, J lost 7 bases, and 4 bases stayed unmatched. Worth noting for this clonotype: Its antigen remains unknown.

Using RNA transcripts as the source, TCR beta CDR3 regions were amplified. Primed by the HTBI set, a first-round RT-PCR was run on the TCR CDR3. One entry per CDR3 protein, called by TCRdb with MiXCR from the multiplex PCR reads. The sample lists some 770,000 distinct CDR3 sequences; about 17% were seen once. The chain joins TRBV4-1 to TRBJ1-4; 9 nucleotides agree with TRBD1. The material sequenced was blood. This receptor was taken from a man between 18 and 29 years old with Graves' hyperthyroidism. CDR3 nucleotide sequence: TGCGCCAGCAGCCTGGACAGGGGTCTTGAAAAACTGTTTTTT. It encodes CASSLDRGLEKLFF.